This record covers a single TCR beta chain. Its specificity is unknown. The CDR3 is made up of 15 amino acids. The V gene's germline CDR1 is LNHDA and CDR2 SQIVND (reference sequence). V dropped 3 bases and J dropped 0 bases, with 11 bases sitting between them. Vbeta (60) and Jbeta (13) primers were used in the PCR. Only in-frame clones appear in the TCRdb table, and some are missing; sequencing was by immunoSEQ multiplex PCR. In the table there are about 50,000 clones, about three quarters of which are singletons. This specimen comes from a study of cytomegalovirus exposure and HLA in healthy donors. Study-wide findings and caveats: What was likely a sequencing artifact was a cluster of highly shared sequence variants. CMV serostatus was the only immune exposure information that was available.

The specimen sequenced was PBMCs. This chain links TRBV19 with TRBJ1-1; no firm D call. This clonotype was sampled from a woman aged 40 to 50 in good health and CMV-seropositive. DNA of the CDR3: TGTGCCAGTAGTATTGGGCCGGGAATGAACACTGAAGCTTTCTTT. This codes for CASSIGPGMNTEAFF.